This is a list of T cell receptor beta chains from one sample in a study of T cell changes during pregnancy in multiple sclerosis. Sequencing used immunoSEQ multiplex PCR; TCRdb keeps in-frame clones, though not all of them. The data contain about 57,000 clones, approximately 93% of them seen just once; the ten biggest clones take up over 1.5%. The input for sequencing was peripheral blood, taken after pregnancy. The receptors originated from a female donor with multiple sclerosis, enrolled in a pregnancy study. Each CDR3 is given with its conserved first and last residue. The order of the fields is clone size, V gene, D gene, J gene, CDR3 protein, CDR3 DNA. The D gene is left open where the match is weak. Size is stated for part of the rows, as once, few or many counts, or as a class when the clone is expanded.

-,TRBV5-8,-,TRBJ2-5,CASSLATKSLPETQYF,TGTGCCAGCAGCTTGGCCACAAAAAGTTTGCCGGAGACCCAGTACTTC
-,TRBV4-3,TRBD1,TRBJ1-2,CASSQTGQIYGYTF,TGCGCCAGCAGCCAAACGGGACAGATCTATGGCTACACCTTC
once,TRBV15,-,TRBJ2-1,CATSRDPRNGYNEQFF,TGTGCCACCAGCAGAGATCCGAGGAACGGATACAATGAGCAGTTCTTC
-,TRBV9,TRBD2,TRBJ2-2,CASSGGGSNTGELFF,TGTGCCAGCAGCGGGGGGGGGTCGAACACCGGGGAGCTGTTTTTT
-,TRBV11-2,TRBD2,TRBJ2-7,CASSLTSGTYEQYF,TGTGCCAGCAGCTTAACTAGCGGGACCTACGAGCAGTACTTC
once,TRBV7-9,-,TRBJ2-1,CASSPYNEQFF,TGTGCCAGCAGCCCGTACAATGAGCAGTTCTTC
-,TRBV7-3,TRBD2,TRBJ2-3,CASSFGTGGDTQYF,TGTGCCAGCAGCTTTGGCACGGGGGGGGATACGCAGTATTTT
-,TRBV28,-,TRBJ2-7,CASSLAGFEQYF,TGTGCCAGCAGTTTAGCGGGTTTCGAGCAGTACTTC
-,TRBV27,-,TRBJ2-1,CASSQGLSGQFF,TGTGCCAGCAGTCAGGGGCTCTCTGGACAGTTCTTC
-,TRBV5-5,-,TRBJ1-1,CASSLGDTEAFF,TGTGCCAGCAGCTTAGGGGACACTGAAGCTTTCTTT
once,TRBV27,TRBD2,TRBJ2-2,CASRLHAGGQVTGELFF,TGTGCCAGCAGACTCCATGCGGGGGGGCAGGTCACCGGGGAGCTGTTTTTT
-,TRBV7-2,-,TRBJ1-1,CASSLGGQVNTEAFF,TGTGCCAGCAGTTTGGGGGGGCAGGTTAACACTGAAGCTTTCTTT
-,TRBV4-3,TRBD2,TRBJ2-1,CASSPKPPASGISYNEQFF,TGCGCCAGCAGCCCAAAACCTCCGGCTAGCGGGATTTCCTACAATGAGCAGTTCTTC
once,TRBV2,TRBD1,TRBJ1-2,CASSPDRGFSYGYTF,TGTGCCAGCAGTCCGGACAGGGGTTTTAGCTATGGCTACACCTTC
-,TRBV11-3,-,TRBJ2-1,CASSLLEEQFF,TGTGCCAGCAGTCTTCTGGAGGAGCAGTTCTTC
-,TRBV27,TRBD2,TRBJ2-2,CASSLLAGAGELFF,TGTGCCAGCAGTTTGCTAGCGGGAGCCGGGGAGCTGTTTTTT
-,TRBV9,-,TRBJ1-5,CASSGEPFGPQHF,TGTGCCAGCAGTGGGGAGCCCTTTGGACCCCAGCATTTT
-,TRBV13,TRBD2,TRBJ2-2,CASSPGLAGGPKFPGELFF,TGTGCCAGCAGCCCGGGACTAGCGGGAGGCCCTAAGTTCCCCGGGGAGCTGTTTTTT